The 5 T cell receptor beta chains below were found in one sample sequenced in a study of shared clonotypes between healthy human individuals. Generated by immunoSEQ multiplex PCR, the TCRdb table keeps only in-frame clones and is missing some. In the table there are over 750,000 clones, roughly 96% of which are singletons. Terminally differentiated effector memory CD45RA+ cells were left out of the naive CD8 fraction, which was CD45RO-negative and positively selected for CCR7. Input material: naive CD8+ T cells sorted from blood. The receptors shown here come from a man in his thirties or forties in good health.

The chain is built from TRBV4-3 and TRBJ2-7; D not resolved. Trimming removed 1 base at V and 4 bases at J, with 8 bases between. The germline V gene has CDR1 LGHNA and CDR2 YSLEER. CDR3 length equals 13 residues. The CDR3 is CASSQGFGYEQYF. Written as DNA, the CDR3 is TGCGCCAGCAGCCAAGGGTTCGGGTACGAGCAGTACTTC.

The genes are TRBV6-1 and TRBJ2-7, with D tentatively TRBD2 (5 bases). CDR1 and CDR2 (germline): MNHNS, SASEGT. V was pared by 2 bases and J by 6 bases, with 17 bases between. This CDR3 is built from 15 residues. CDR3 in DNA: TGTGCCAGCAGTGAACAAGTCTCCGGGGAGCGCGAGCAGTACTTC. This codes for CASSEQVSGEREQYF.

The chain employs TRBV29-1 and TRBJ2-7; perhaps TRBD1 as D (6 bases). In germline, CDR1 is SQVTM, CDR2 ANQGSEA. CDR3 length equals 12 residues. V was pared by 4 bases and J by 2 bases, with 9 bases between. CDR3 region: CSVGQAPYEQYF. In nucleotides, the CDR3 is TGCAGCGTTGGACAGGCACCCTACGAGCAGTACTTC.

V gene TRBV18 combines with J gene TRBJ1-5; D remains unclear. Germline V lookup: CDR1 KGHSH, CDR2 LQKENI. The CDR3 runs 14 residues. Trimming removed 3 bases at V and 0 bases at J, with 6 bases between. This CDR3 reads CASSPGSSNQPQHF. CDR3 nucleotide sequence: TGTGCCAGCTCACCGGGATCTAGCAATCAGCCCCAGCATTTT.

This rearrangement joins TRBV11-2 to TRBJ2-7, with D unclear. The germline CDR1 and CDR2 sequences are SGHAT and FQNNGV. CDR3 length equals 13 residues. V lost 3 bases and J lost 6, with 12 bases in between. CDR3 region: CASSLAPPGEQYF. The CDR3, as DNA: TGTGCCAGCAGCTTGGCTCCCCCGGGCGAGCAGTACTTC.